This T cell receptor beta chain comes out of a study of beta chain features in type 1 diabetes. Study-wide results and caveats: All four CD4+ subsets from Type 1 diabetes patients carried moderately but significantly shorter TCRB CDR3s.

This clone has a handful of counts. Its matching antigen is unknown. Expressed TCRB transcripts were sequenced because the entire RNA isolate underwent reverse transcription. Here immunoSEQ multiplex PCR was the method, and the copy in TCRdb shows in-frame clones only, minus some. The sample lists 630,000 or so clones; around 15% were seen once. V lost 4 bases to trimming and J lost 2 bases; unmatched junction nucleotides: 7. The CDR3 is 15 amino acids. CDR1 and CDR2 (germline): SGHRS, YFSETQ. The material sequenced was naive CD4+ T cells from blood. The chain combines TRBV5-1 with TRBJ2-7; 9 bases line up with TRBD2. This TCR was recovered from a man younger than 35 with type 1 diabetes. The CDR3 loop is CASSPSTSGTYEQYF. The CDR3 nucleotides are TGCGCCAGCAGCCCGTCGACTAGCGGAACCTACGAGCAGTACTTC.